This T cell receptor beta chain was obtained from a study of T cell repertoires and HLA-DP antigens. Primers targeted 54 TRBV and 13 TRBJ segments. Produced via immunoSEQ multiplex PCR; TCRdb's table is partial and in-frame only. This sample carries approximately 110,000 clones, almost 95% of them seen once, and the ten largest clones take about 0.27%. Points on this clone: Its target is not known.

The germline V and J ends were trimmed by 0 bases and 10 bases, with 16 bases remaining between them. The CDR3 extends over 16 amino acids. The germline V gene has CDR1 MNHEY and CDR2 SVGAGI. Sequenced sample: CD4+ T cells from PBMCs. The chain uses TRBV6-5 and TRBJ1-6, with D perhaps matching TRBD1 (6 bases). The source is a woman aged 18 to 35 in good health and CMV-seronegative. The CDR3 is CASSYSSGARGSPLHF. The CDR3 nucleotides read TGTGCCAGCAGTTACTCGTCGGGGGCGCGAGGATCACCCCTCCACTTT.